The source of this T cell receptor beta chain is a study of blood T cell repertoires in COVID-19. The wider study: Samples of COVID-19 (acute and convalescent) were obtained from the United States, Italy and Spain. Nucleic acid was either cDNA or gDNA, and it came from T cells, B-cell-depleted T cells, or PBMCs.

Here immunoSEQ multiplex PCR was the method, and the copy in TCRdb shows in-frame clones only, minus some. The sample consists of about 130,000 clones, approximately 80% of them appearing once. The germline CDR1 and CDR2 sequences are SNHLY and FYNNEI. The ends were cut back, 6 bases at V and 1 base at J, with 13 bases in the middle. CDR3 size: 15 residues. Source material: peripheral blood. The receptor was derived from a woman aged 55-70 years with active or convalescent COVID-19. V is TRBV2 and J is TRBJ1-5, with a weak D call TRBD1 (5 bases). CDR3 region: CASSAGTVSNQPQHF. The CDR3 coding sequence is TGTGCCAGCAGCGCCGGGACTGTCAGCAATCAGCCCCAGCATTTT.